The 7 T cell receptor beta chains below all came from one sample that was sequenced in a study of T cell responses to AZD1222 COVID-19 vaccine. Sequencing was performed with immunoSEQ multiplex PCR; in TCRdb, only in-frame clones are kept and a portion is missing. The sample has around 160,000 clones, roughly nine tenths seen once. The input for sequencing was peripheral blood, taken 28 days after the second AZD1222 dose. All receptors derive from an adult who received the AZD1222 COVID-19 vaccine.

This clone has a single count. V is TRBV7-8 and J is TRBJ2-6, with 8 bases fitting TRBD1. The CDR3 contains 18 residues. CDR1 and CDR2 from the germline V gene are SGHVS and FQNEAQ. V lost 4 bases and J lost 2; bases outside the gene matches: 10. Here the CDR3 reads CASSYRTGPGPGANVLTF. For the CDR3, the DNA is TGTGCCAGCAGCTACCGGACAGGGCCAGGACCTGGGGCCAACGTCCTGACTTTC.

V gene TRBV29-1 combines with J gene TRBJ2-7; 10 bases are shared with TRBD2. Germline V gene sequence: CDR1 SQVTM, CDR2 ANQGSEA. V was clipped by 1 base and J by 3 bases; unmatched bases: 9. CDR3 length equals 16 residues. CDR3 protein: CSVEGLGTSADYEQYF. CDR3 coding DNA: TGCAGCGTTGAAGGTCTGGGGACTAGCGCCGACTACGAGCAGTACTTC.

The genes are TRBV4-3 and TRBJ2-2; TRBD2 is a possible D gene (6 bases). Trimming left V 4 bases short and J 7 bases short, with 22 bases between. CDR1 is LGHNA, CDR2 YSLEER, per germline. CDR3 length: 17 residues. CDR3 region: CASSRLTGGRGHGELFF. Here the CDR3 DNA reads TGCGCCAGCAGCCGCCTCACCGGAGGGAGAGGTCACGGGGAGCTGTTTTTT.

In nucleotides, the CDR3 is TGTGCCAGCAGTGAACGTATAGCTAACTATGGCTACACCTTC. This encodes CASSERIANYGYTF. This rearrangement joins TRBV6-1 to TRBJ1-2, with no clear D. The CDR3 is 14 amino acids. V was clipped by 2 bases and J by 0 bases, with 7 bases between them. Germline CDR1 reads MNHNS; CDR2 reads SASEGT.

The chain employs TRBV12-5 and TRBJ2-6; D perhaps matches TRBD1 (6 bases). This CDR3 has 19 residues. Germline CDR1 LGHNT, CDR2 FRNRAP. V was cut by 1 base and J by 4 bases, with 20 bases left in between. This chain's CDR3 is CASGLGQVPGTTGANVLTF. CDR3 coding DNA: TGTGCTAGTGGTTTGGGACAGGTCCCGGGGACGACAGGGGCCAACGTCCTGACTTTC.

The chain employs TRBV29-1 and TRBJ2-1; TRBD2 agrees at 9 bases. V lost 5 bases to trimming and J lost 8 bases; unmatched junction nucleotides: 7. The length of the CDR3 is 13 residues. Germline lookup yields CDR1 SQVTM and CDR2 ANQGSEA. The CDR3 sequence: CSVLSSGVHEQFF. The CDR3 DNA is TGCAGCGTTCTGTCTAGCGGGGTCCATGAGCAGTTCTTC.

This clone was seen once. The J gene is TRBJ1-4, the V gene TRBV5-4; no clear D gene. V lost 5 bases to trimming and J lost 4 bases, with 9 bases between them. Germline V gene sequence: CDR1 SGHNT, CDR2 YYREEE (reference sequence). The CDR3 runs 13 residues. CDR3 nucleotide sequence: TGTGCCAGCAGGCGGGATTTTAATGAAAAACTGTTTTTT. It specifies CASRRDFNEKLFF.